The table lists the clone carrying this T cell receptor (beta chain) with many counts. The antigen remains unidentified. Trimming pared 3 bases from V and 6 bases from J, leaving 9 bases between. Germline V gives CDR1 ENHRY, CDR2 SYGVKD. The CDR3 is 12 residues long. The entry originates in a study of identical twins. With template switching, a universal primer site was added, and the cDNA carried unique molecular identifiers. TCRdb reprocessed the 5' RACE reads with MiXCR, giving one entry per CDR3 protein. The top ten hold less than 4% of the sample, which has 250,000 or so distinct CDR3 sequences, about 9% seen once. Study-wide results and caveats: High-abundance cord blood beta clonotypes had fewer insertions; memory repertoires showed none.

The data also belong to a second study, concerning yellow fever vaccine responses in identical twins.

Input material: CD8+ T cells sorted from blood. The origin of this receptor is a young woman in good health. The gene calls are TRBV10-3 and TRBJ2-7, with D perhaps given as TRBD1 or TRBD2 (5 bases each). The CDR3 DNA follows: TGTGCCATCAGTGACACTGGGGGCGAGCAGTACTTC. Amino acid sequence: CAISDTGGEQYF.